These T cell receptor beta chains were read from a single sample in a study of beta chain features in type 1 diabetes. Profiling relied on immunoSEQ multiplex PCR, and the TCRdb table lists in-frame clones only, not all of them. The table has 300,000 to 350,000 clones, approximately 8% seen once. Material: central memory CD4+ T cells from blood. Receptors originate from a woman under 30 in good health. CDR3s include the opening cysteine and the closing phenylalanine or tryptophan. D genes are given only for firm matches. Expanded clones are given a class, and other clones once, few, many or no size at all.

V,J,size,D,DNA,CDR3
TRBV9,TRBJ2-1,few,-,TGTGCCAGCAGCGTAGCGGTATATGGTGAGCAGTTCTTC,CASSVAVYGEQFF
TRBV5-4,TRBJ2-5,-,TRBD2,TGTGCCAGCAGCATCGGGGTAGCGGGAGGGCCAGAGACCCAGTACTTC,CASSIGVAGGPETQYF
TRBV7-2,TRBJ1-5,few,-,TGTGCCAGCAGCTTAGAGGGGGGCGTGATCCAAGCTACCAATCAGCCCCAGCATTTT,CASSLEGGVIQATNQPQHF
TRBV28,TRBJ2-6,once,-,TGTGCCAGCAGTGAAGCGGGCGGCGGGGCCAACGTCCTGACTTTC,CASSEAGGGANVLTF
TRBV18,TRBJ2-1,few,-,TGTGCCAGCTCACCTCCGGGTTACAATGAGCAGTTCTTC,CASSPPGYNEQFF
TRBV28,TRBJ2-3,many,-,TGTGCCAGCAGTACTGTAAACACAGATACGCAGTATTTT,CASSTVNTDTQYF
TRBV18,TRBJ2-7,few,-,TGTGCCAGCTCACCACCGGGACTGCGCTACGAGCAGTACTTC,CASSPPGLRYEQYF
TRBV4-3,TRBJ2-1,-,-,TGCGCCAGCAGCCAAGGTCGGTTCGGGAGCATGGACAATGAGCAGTTCTTC,CASSQGRFGSMDNEQFF
TRBV5-1,TRBJ2-1,-,-,TGCGCCAGCAGGGGTAGTTCGAATGAGCAGTTCTTC,CASRGSSNEQFF
TRBV7-2,TRBJ2-7,once,-,TGTGCCAGCAGCTTCCGGAAAAGGGGAAACTACGAGCAGTACTTC,CASSFRKRGNYEQYF
TRBV28,TRBJ1-2,many,-,TGTGCCATCATGGAACAGGGCCGTAACTATGGCTACACCTTC,CAIMEQGRNYGYTF
TRBV7-2,TRBJ2-3,many,-,TGTGCCAGCAGCGAAGGGGGTGCGGGTACGCAGTATTTT,CASSEGGAGTQYF
TRBV4-3,TRBJ2-1,few,-,TGCGCCAGCAGCCAAGGTCCGGTCGGGACTCAGTTCTTC,CASSQGPVGTQFF
TRBV5-1,TRBJ2-2,-,-,TGCGCCAGCAGCTTGGGTCTGGTTGGCGGGGAGCTGTTTTTT,CASSLGLVGGELFF
TRBV6-6,TRBJ2-1,-,-,TGTGCCAGCAGTTATTCCCGGGACAATGAGCAGTTCTTC,CASSYSRDNEQFF
TRBV4-3,TRBJ2-3,-,TRBD2,TGCGCCAGCAGCCAAGAGCTAGCGGGAGGGCCATCTACCCGCACAGATACGCAGTATTTT,CASSQELAGGPSTRTDTQYF
TRBV5-6,TRBJ2-7,many,-,TGTGCCAGCAGCTTGTACCACGAGCAGTACTTC,CASSLYHEQYF
TRBV4-3,TRBJ2-1,few,TRBD1,TGCGCCAGCAGCACACAGTCACAGGGGGCGTATGAGCAGTTCTTC,CASSTQSQGAYEQFF
TRBV5-6,TRBJ2-7,few,-,TGTGCCAGCAGCTTGGCGCTGGGAGAGAAATCCTACGGTTGGCAGTACTTC,CASSLALGEKSYGWQYF
TRBV7-2,TRBJ2-6,-,-,TGTGCCAGCAGCTTAGCCCCGTCGACATCCTCTGGGGCCAACGTCCTGACTTTC,CASSLAPSTSSGANVLTF
TRBV6-6,TRBJ2-3,few,-,TGTGCCAGCAGTTACATGGGTGAAGATACGCAGTATTTT,CASSYMGEDTQYF
TRBV2,TRBJ2-7,-,-,TGTGCCAGCAGTGACAATAACTACGAGCAGTACTTC,CASSDNNYEQYF
TRBV11-1,TRBJ1-1,few,-,TGTGCCAGCAGCGCAAGGACTATCTCCTTAGGCACTGAAGCTTTCTTT,CASSARTISLGTEAFF
TRBV10-3,TRBJ2-1,-,-,TGTGCCTCCCGATCCCAGGGTGAGCAGTTCTTC,CASRSQGEQFF
TRBV28,TRBJ1-1,-,-,TGTGCCAGCAGTTTAGGAGACAAACGAGCTTTCTTT,CASSLGDKRAFF
TRBV5-4,TRBJ2-5,few,-,TGTGCCAGCAGCCAAGACCCTATTGGGGAGACCCAGTACTTC,CASSQDPIGETQYF
TRBV11-2,TRBJ2-3,-,-,TGTGCCAGCAGCTTATGGTCGGTAACAGATACGCAGTATTTT,CASSLWSVTDTQYF
TRBV4-2,TRBJ1-5,few,-,TGTGCCAGCAGCCAAGGGGTGGGGGATCAGCCCCAGCATTTT,CASSQGVGDQPQHF
TRBV28,TRBJ2-2,-,TRBD2,TGTGCCAGCACCCCGGGGGGCAGCGGGAGGTATAGCGGGGAGCTGTTTTTT,CASTPGGSGRYSGELFF
TRBV19,TRBJ1-5,-,TRBD1,TGTGCCAGCGGGAGACTAAGGACAGGGGGCGGAGATCAGCCCCAGCATTTT,CASGRLRTGGGDQPQHF
TRBV13,TRBJ2-5,-,TRBD2,TGTGCCAGCAGCTTAGACCCGAAAGCGGGGAGTGCCGGGACCCAGTACTTC,CASSLDPKAGSAGTQYF
TRBV7-2,TRBJ2-4,few,-,TGTGCCAGCAGCTTACACGGGAGAGGCCAACGCATTCAGTACTTC,CASSLHGRGQRIQYF
TRBV11-2,TRBJ2-3,few,-,TGTGCCAGCAGCTTACCCTCCCGGGGAACAGATACGCAGTATTTT,CASSLPSRGTDTQYF
TRBV9,TRBJ1-4,few,-,TGTGCCAGCAGCAGCCACAGGGACGGGGAAAAACTGTTTTTT,CASSSHRDGEKLFF
TRBV10-3,TRBJ1-2,-,-,TGTGCCATCGCGGACATAACTAACTATGGCTACACCTTC,CAIADITNYGYTF
TRBV6-6,TRBJ2-7,-,-,TGTGCCAGCAGGCCCAACCTGGGCGAGCAGTACTTC,CASRPNLGEQYF
TRBV5-1,TRBJ2-1,-,-,TGCGCCAGCAGCTTGGGGTCAGGGTACGATGAGCAGTTCTTC,CASSLGSGYDEQFF
TRBV5-1,TRBJ2-5,-,-,TGCGCCAGCAGCTTGAGCCAGTTTTACCAAGAGACCCAGTACTTC,CASSLSQFYQETQYF
TRBV5-1,TRBJ2-7,-,-,TGCGCCAGCAGCGTTGGGACCTACGAGCAGTACTTC,CASSVGTYEQYF
TRBV25-1,TRBJ1-1,-,-,TGTGCCAGCAGTGATCCCACAGCAGCTGAGGCTTTCTTT,CASSDPTAAEAFF
TRBV2,TRBJ1-4,-,-,-,CAGRDWLTKNCFF
TRBV27,TRBJ2-4,few,TRBD1,TGTGCCAGCAGTTCCCCCGGGACAGGGGTAGACATTCAGTACTTC,CASSSPGTGVDIQYF
TRBV4-2,TRBJ1-2,few,-,TGTGCCAGCAGCCAAGGGTCGGGGGGATATGGCTACACCTTC,CASSQGSGGYGYTF
TRBV7-8,TRBJ2-1,-,TRBD1,TGTGCCAGCAGCTCCCGTGGGACGGGACAGAACTCCTACAATGAGCAGTTCTTC,CASSSRGTGQNSYNEQFF
TRBV4-2,TRBJ2-5,-,-,TGTGCCAGCAGCCAGTCAGGGGGGCAAGAGACCCAGTACTTC,CASSQSGGQETQYF
TRBV18,TRBJ2-7,many,TRBD1,TGTGCCAGCTCACCGGACAGGGCTAAAAAGCAGTACTTC,CASSPDRAKKQYF
TRBV28,TRBJ1-2,-,-,TGTGCCAGCAGTTTGGGGGGAGGTGAAGGCTACACCTTC,CASSLGGGEGYTF
TRBV2,TRBJ2-3,few,TRBD2,TGTGCCAGCACAAAAACCGGGACTAGCGGAGATACGCAGTATTTT,CASTKTGTSGDTQYF
TRBV7-2,TRBJ1-4,few,-,TGTGCCAGCAGCTTAAATCCGGGGCCCCTTGGGAAACTGTTTTTT,CASSLNPGPLGKLFF
TRBV5-5,TRBJ2-1,many,TRBD2,TGTGCCAGCAGCTTGGGCGGCCTAGCGGGCCCCAATGAGCAGTTCTTC,CASSLGGLAGPNEQFF
TRBV9,TRBJ2-7,few,-,TGTGCCAGCAGCCCCAATCCCTGGGGGAGGCACTACGAGCAGTACTTC,CASSPNPWGRHYEQYF
TRBV27,TRBJ2-1,-,TRBD2,TGTGCCAGCACCGTAAGGAGCGGGACCTACAATGAGCAGTTCTTC,CASTVRSGTYNEQFF
TRBV9,TRBJ1-5,-,TRBD1,TGTGCCAGCAGCGTGGGACAGGGCGACGGTCAGCCCCAGCATTTT,CASSVGQGDGQPQHF
TRBV7-2,TRBJ2-7,-,TRBD2,TGTGCCAGCAGCTTAGTTCTAGCGGGCGAGCAGTACTTC,CASSLVLAGEQYF
TRBV2,TRBJ2-7,few,-,TGTGCCAGCAGTGGGGGTTACGAGCAGTACTTC,CASSGGYEQYF
TRBV10-2,TRBJ1-2,few,-,TGCGCCAGCAGTGAGCTGGGACAAGTCGGCCGAGGCTACACCTTC,CASSELGQVGRGYTF
TRBV7-3,TRBJ1-1,few,-,TGTGCCAGCAGCTTAGGAGGAGGCGACACTGAAGCTTTCTTT,CASSLGGGDTEAFF